The present T cell receptor (beta chain) was sequenced within a study of shared clonotypes between healthy human individuals (dated by TCRdb to 2018 to 2020). About the full investigation: The cohort comprised a couple of women and a few men aged 18 to 49 years. For each donor, CD4 naive and CD4 memory were each run on three plates, CD8 naive on two plates, and CD8 memory on one plate. The study deeply sequenced blood TCR repertoires of about five healthy adults to estimate repertoire size and the extent of clonotype sharing between individuals. To increase sequencing depth and limit assay-specific biases, different laboratories used diverse techniques to prepare libraries and sequence TCR repertoires. Each donor's leukapheresis produced roughly between roughly 0.85 and 9.5 billion PBMCs. The paper as a whole reports these results and caveats: Clonotypes shared by all four sorted-subset donors showed higher generation probabilities than non-shared clonotypes. Only blood was sampled, and tissue TCR repertoires likely differ from those in blood. Naive subsets generally had larger estimated clonotype richness than memory subsets did. Because the study included a small number of donors, the genetic and exposure-history diversity represented was limited. Even with the large sequencing depth, rarefaction of the sorted-subset datasets indicated that sequencing was incomplete. Pairwise subsampling indicated that sequencing depth was expected to affect the degree of clonotype sharing among donors. When four donors were compared, the shared fraction of clonotypes was 5% to 6.5% for naive CD4, around 3.5% for naive CD8, 2% to 2.5% for memory CD4, and under 0.5% for memory CD8.

Trimming leaves V shorter by 6 bases and J shorter by 3 bases, with the junction holding 5 bases beyond the gene matches. Spanning cysteine to phenylalanine, the CDR3 consists of 14 amino acids. The CDR3 DNA has 42 bases and is translated from base 1. The germline V gene sets CDR1 to SNHLY and CDR2 to FYNNEI. CD8 naive samples were obtained by positive selection for CCR7 among CD45RO-negative cells, yielding a CD45RA+CCR7+ population from which TemRA cells were excluded. Donors were healthy HIV-negative adults with no recently reported acute infections or vaccinations. Every donor was a Caucasian adult residing in Nashville, Tennessee, USA. Blood was collected by leukapheresis, and PBMCs were isolated by Ficoll-Histopaque density gradient centrifugation and then cryopreserved in liquid nitrogen vapor phase. Purity and quantity of every magnetically sorted T cell population were checked by analytical flow cytometry. From each sorted fraction, genomic DNA was isolated and quantified by UV absorbance on a Nanodrop 2000c.

TCR CDR3 regions were amplified from genomic DNA by multiplex PCR using the deep immunoSEQ assay. Genomic DNA extracted from each cell subset was distributed evenly over all wells of several immunoSEQ 96-well plates, and each plate served as one replicate. For sorted subsets, approximately 200 ng of genomic DNA, equivalent to 30,000 or so T cell genomes, went into each replicate PCR. Purified libraries were measured with a Qubit 3.0 fluorometer, size-checked on a Bioanalyzer 2100, and measured again with the KAPA Library Quantification kit. Each immunoSEQ 96-well plate was sequenced on its own single-read 150-cycle Illumina NextSeq 550 flow cell. In the authors' own workflow: Because the immunoSEQ output held only junctional sequences and lacked quality scores, the filtering could not match the filtering applied to full-length reads. Sequences were annotated with PyIR, a Python wrapper for IgBLAST v1.9, using IMGT germline references to assign V/J genes and CDR3. Reads were filtered out if the reads had weak V/J assignments (E-value above 1e-6), no CDR3, stop codons, out-of-frame junctions, or ambiguous translated residues. V3J clonotypes were defined as sequences sharing the same inferred V gene, J gene, and CDR3 amino acid sequence. Percentage overlap between repertoires was computed as shared unique clonotypes divided by the size of the smaller repertoire. Repertoire richness was assessed with RTK rarefaction, the Chao1 estimator, and Recon v2.1 estimates of unobserved clonotypes. Generation probabilities were computed with OLGA for all TCRbeta clonotypes obtained by the gDNA method from a handful of donors. TCRdb obtained this table from immuneACCESS and retained in-frame rearrangements with V and J assigned. These tables miss some clones; where compared with another copy, unresolved V genes account for less than half of the shortfall, and the remainder is unexplained. That table furnishes V, J and clone size, whereas the DNA furnished D and trimming. The sample has about 680,000 clones on record, about 92% of them singletons. The ten largest make up approximately 25% of the sample.

About this clone: Its antigen is still unknown. The sample holds no much larger clone one base away, and base qualities are not on file.

This clonotype was obtained from a man between 25 and 39 years old in good health. The sequenced sample consisted of naive CD8+ T cells sorted from blood. The cell subset or site label, as the study defines it: CD45RA+CCR7+. This receptor chain uses TRBV2 and TRBJ1-5, with 7 middle bases fitting TRBD1. At the DNA level, the sequence is TGTGCCAGCAGCAGAACAGGGGACAATCAGCCCCAGCATTTT. Translated, this gives CASSRTGDNQPQHF. This CDR3, with the reference TRBV2 and TRBJ1-5 proteins standing in past its ends, gives the full variable domain EPEVTQTPSHQVTQMGQEVILRCVPISNHLYFYWYRQILGQKVEFLVSFYNNEISEKSEIFDDQFSVERPDGSNFTLKIRSTKLEDSAMYFCASSRTGDNQPQHFGDGTRLSIL.